The 15 T cell receptor beta chains listed next were all sequenced from one sample in a study of Ad26.COV2.S vaccination and SARS-CoV-2 variants. Sample treatment: 19 received Ad26.COV2.S at low or high dose, single or two shots; roughly five received placebo; per-sample allocation not given. Day 63 following the first vaccine or placebo injection was when the samples were taken. Method: immunoSEQ multiplex PCR; TCRdb's copy keeps in-frame clones and lacks some. The data hold about half a million clones, with about 88% observed a single time. The source was peripheral blood, collected in a trial of Ad26.COV2.S vaccine versus placebo. These receptors all come from a person between 18 and 65 years old who received the Ad26.COV2.S COVID-19 vaccine or a placebo.

This chain uses TRBV4-1 with TRBJ2-1, with 10 bases fitting TRBD2. The junction had 20 bases not matched to a gene; V was cut back by 8 bases and J by 7 bases. CDR3 size: 18 residues. Per germline, CDR1 MGHRA and CDR2 YSYEKL. Written as DNA, the CDR3 is TGCGCCAGCGTTCAAGATTCAGGTTCTAGCGGGAGTCTTAATGAGCAGTTCTTC. Translated: CASVQDSGSSGSLNEQFF.

CDR3 in amino acids: CASSDVWGHSGELFF. CDR3 DNA sequence: TGTGCCAGCAGTGACGTCTGGGGACATTCCGGGGAGCTGTTTTTT. The chain carries TRBV2 and TRBJ2-2, with D perhaps matching TRBD1 (6 bases). The germline CDR1 and CDR2 sequences are SNHLY and FYNNEI. The V end was cut by 3 bases, the J end by 6 bases, with 14 bases between. This CDR3 region has 15 residues.

This clone was detected a few times. The chain couples TRBV11-2 to TRBJ1-4; TRBD1 is a possible D gene (6 bases). Germline loops: CDR1 SGHAT, CDR2 FQNNGV. There are 15 residues in the CDR3. Between the trimmed V and J ends, which lost 0 bases and 10 bases, there was a span of 15 bases. CDR3 DNA sequence: TGTGCCAGCAGCTTAGATGTACAGGGCCCAAGAAAACTGTTTTTT. It translates to CASSLDVQGPRKLFF.

The chain joins TRBV7-2 to TRBJ1-2, with 7 bases matching TRBD1. The junction had 2 bases not matched to a gene; V was cut back by 4 bases and J by 0 bases. The CDR3 has 14 residues. CDR1 is SGHTA and CDR2 is FQGNSA in the germline V gene. CDR3 in DNA: TGTGCCAGCAGCTCGGACAGGACTAACTATGGCTACACCTTC. Translation gives CASSSDRTNYGYTF.

The chain has TRBV14 and TRBJ2-1; 7 positions match TRBD2. Germline loops: CDR1 SGHDN, CDR2 FVKESK. Germline trimming cut 4 bases from V and 12 bases from J; bases unmatched to any gene: 9. The CDR3 totals 13 residues. CDR3 coding DNA: TGTGCCAGCAGCCCCCGGGAGGCCTCGCGGCAGTTCTTC. Translating gives CASSPREASRQFF. Full variable domain (outside the CDR3, taken from reference TRBV14 and TRBJ2-1): EAGVTQFPSHSVIEKGQTVTLRCDPISGHDNLYWYRRVMGKEIKFLLHFVKESKQDESGMPNNRFLAERTGGTYSTLKVQPAELEDSGVYFCASSPREASRQFFGPGTRLTVL.

The rearrangement uses TRBV28 and TRBJ1-5; TRBD1 aligns across 7 bases. CDR1 is MDHEN, CDR2 SYDVKM, per germline. Unmatched junction bases numbered 6, after V lost 7 bases and J lost 0 bases. The CDR3 consists of 15 residues. For the CDR3, the DNA is TGTGCCAGCACGGACAGGACCTATAGCAATCAGCCCCAGCATTTT. It codes for CASTDRTYSNQPQHF.

The chain combines TRBV7-2 with TRBJ1-5; 7 bases map to TRBD1. There are 15 residues in the CDR3. Per the germline V gene, CDR1 is SGHTA and CDR2 is FQGNSA. The J segment lost 0 bases and the V segment lost 5 bases, leaving 4 bases of the junction unmatched. CDR3 protein: CASSKGQTSNQPQHF. The CDR3 nucleotides read TGTGCCAGCAGCAAGGGACAGACTAGCAATCAGCCCCAGCATTTT. Looking up the rest from reference TRBV7-2 and TRBJ1-5 gives the full variable domain: GAGVSQSPSNKVTEKGKDVELRCDPISGHTALYWYRQSLGQGLEFLIYFQGNSAPDKSGLPSDRFSAERTGGSVSTLTIQRTQQEDSAVYLCASSKGQTSNQPQHFGDGTRLSIL.

To note about this clone: The final CDR3 position lacks the conserved phenylalanine or tryptophan, pointing to a likely read error. It is unclear where the CDR3 begins or ends on the DNA, so no DNA is shown, and the CDR3 is as TCRdb lists it. This rearrangement joins TRBV6-1 to TRBJ2-7; the DNA was not compared with TRBD2, the D call given in the table. The CDR3 sequence runs 14 residues, both termini included. Germline values: CDR1 MNHNS, CDR2 SASEGT. The CDR3 spells CASSEGSGGTDGMY.

The DNA of the CDR3 is TGCGCCAGCAGCCAACAGAATACAAACACTGAAGCTTTCTTT. This gives the protein CASSQQNTNTEAFF. The chain joins TRBV4-3 to TRBJ1-1, with D uncertain. V lost 2 bases to trimming and J lost 2 bases, with 9 bases between them. CDR1 is LGHNA and CDR2 is YSLEER in the germline V gene. The CDR3 is made up of 14 amino acids.

This clone showed up just once. V gene TRBV5-1 combines with J gene TRBJ2-1; 7 bases fit TRBD1. CDR1 is SGHRS and CDR2 is YFSETQ in the germline V gene. This CDR3 region has 17 residues. With 4 bases clipped from V and 0 bases from J, the junction kept 10 bases outside the gene matches. CDR3 in amino acids: CASSAIVTGASYNEQFF. The DNA of the CDR3 is TGCGCCAGCAGCGCGATAGTCACAGGGGCCTCCTACAATGAGCAGTTCTTC.

The CDR3 protein is CASSWGTTYSPLHF. The CDR3 DNA is TGCGCCAGCAGTTGGGGGACTACATATTCACCCCTCCACTTT. The V gene is TRBV5-1, the J gene TRBJ1-6; D may be TRBD1 (5 bases). This CDR3 region has 14 residues. Germline V CDR1 and CDR2: SGHRS, YFSETQ. V shed 5 bases and J shed 8 bases, with 14 bases lying between them.

This clone was detected only a few times. The sample contains more than one DNA sequence encoding this CDR3. The chain couples TRBV7-9 to TRBJ1-5; D uncertain. Trimming shortened V by 1 base and J by 3 bases, and 1 base separated the two germline ends. CDR1 SEHNR and CDR2 FQNEAQ come from the germline V gene (reference sequence). The CDR3 totals 12 residues. The DNA for the CDR3 is TGTGCCAGCAGCTTAGTCAATCAGCCCCAGCATTTT. Protein: CASSLVNQPQHF.

The CDR3 DNA follows: TGCAGTGCTAGTATGGTTACAGGAGCCTCTTACGAGCAGTACTTC. Translation: CSASMVTGASYEQYF. The chain joins TRBV20-1 to TRBJ2-7; D is perhaps TRBD1 (5 bases). Germline CDR1 DFQATT, CDR2 SNEGSKA (reference sequence). The ends were cut back, 3 bases at V and 4 bases at J, with 19 bases in the middle. CDR3 length: 15 residues.

The chain carries TRBV27 and TRBJ1-5, with D possibly matching TRBD1 (5 bases). The CDR3 totals 13 residues. CDR1 and CDR2 (germline): MNHEY, SMNVEV (reference sequence). V was pared by 5 bases and J by 7 bases, with 12 bases between. In DNA form, the CDR3 reads TGTGCCAGCAGTCCGGAGGGGCGGCAGCCCCAGCATTTT. Translation gives CASSPEGRQPQHF.

This sequence joins TRBV11-2 and TRBJ1-2, with 12 bases matching TRBD1. The CDR3 loop spans 15 amino acids. Germline CDR1 is SGHAT and CDR2 is FQNNGV. V was clipped by 8 bases and J by 6 bases; unmatched bases: 10. The CDR3 here is CASGGQGAIYNGYTF. In nucleotides, the CDR3 is TGTGCCAGCGGGGGACAGGGGGCGATATATAATGGCTACACCTTC.